Below, one T cell receptor beta chain is given with its context. One end of the junction varies from germline; a read error may be responsible. The entry originates in a study of blood T cell repertoires in COVID-19. On the study more broadly: Collection of acute and convalescent COVID-19 samples took place in the United States, Italy and Spain. From T cells, B-cell-depleted T cells, or PBMCs came the material, which was cDNA or gDNA.

Germline-derived CDR1 and CDR2 are DFQATT and SNEGSKA (reference sequence). The CDR3 is 11 residues long. In the original analysis: Amplification of reference gene primers provided the estimated nucleated cell counts. The assay was immunoSEQ multiplex PCR, and TCRdb's table has in-frame clones only and misses some. V and J calls and clone size follow that table, whereas D and trimming were derived from the DNA. The sample lists roughly 120,000 clones, roughly nine tenths occurring once. Sample: peripheral blood. The receptor was isolated from a human donor in a cohort sampled during active COVID-19. This chain links TRBV20-1 with TRBJ1-1; 9 bases map to TRBD1. The CDR3, as DNA: TGCAGTGCTACCCCCGGGACAGGGATTAGTTTT. It encodes CSATPGTGISF.